These 13 T cell receptor beta chains were sequenced from one sample in a study of cytomegalovirus exposure and HLA in healthy donors. Primers for the PCR totalled 60 Vbeta and 13 Jbeta. Libraries were prepared by immunoSEQ multiplex PCR; TCRdb keeps only in-frame clonotypes and omits some of them. The sample contains about 180,000 clones, around 80% of which appear only once. The sequencing sample was made of PBMCs. The receptor source for this set is a girl aged 2 to 9 in good health and CMV-seropositive.

The sample holds a few counts of this clone. A junction end diverges from the germline sequence, so it may reflect a read error. The rearrangement joins TRBV7-7 to TRBJ2-1, with 8 bases aligning to TRBD1. The CDR3 is made up of 14 amino acids. CDR1 and CDR2 from the germline V gene are SSHAT and FNYEAQ (reference sequence). The CDR3 DNA reads TGTGCTAGCAGCTTAGACACAGGGGGCAATGAGCAGTTCTTC. It codes for CASSLDTGGNEQFF.

The chain has TRBV9 and TRBJ1-2; TRBD1 is a possible D gene (5 bases). V was clipped by 3 bases and J by 2 bases, with 8 bases between them. CDR3 size: 13 residues. Germline CDR1 SGDLS, CDR2 YYNGEE. CDR3 nucleotides: TGTGCCAGCAGCGATACAGGAAACTATGGCTACACCTTC. This codes for CASSDTGNYGYTF.

The V call is TRBV30, the J call TRBJ2-1, with 7 bases aligning to TRBD1. The CDR3 covers 13 residues. The V segment lost 5 bases and the J segment 4 bases; nucleotides outside the gene matches: 5. Germline-derived CDR1 and CDR2 are GTSNPN and SVGIG (reference sequence). The DNA for the CDR3 is TGTGCCTGGCGGACAGGATATTACAATGAGCAGTTCTTC. Translation gives CAWRTGYYNEQFF. The full variable domain, completed using reference TRBV30 and TRBJ2-1, is SQTIHQWPATLVQPVGSPLSLECTVEGTSNPNLYWYRQAAGRGLQLLFYSVGIGQISSEVPQNLSASRPQDRQFILSSKKLLLSDSGFYLCAWRTGYYNEQFFGPGTRLTVL.

V usage is TRBV25-1 and J usage is TRBJ1-1, with no clear D. CDR1 and CDR2 from the germline V gene are MGHDK and SYGVNS. The CDR3 sequence is 16 residues long. V was pared by 8 bases and J by 1 base, with 20 bases between. This CDR3 reads CASSGGRLMWNTEAFF. In nucleotides, the CDR3 is TGTGCCAGCTCGGGAGGGAGGCTTATGTGGAACACTGAAGCTTTCTTT. Full variable domain (missing parts from reference TRBV25-1 and TRBJ1-1): EADIYQTPRYLVIGTGKKITLECSQTMGHDKMYWYQQDPGMELHLIHYSYGVNSTEKGDLSSESTVSRIRTEHFPLTLESARPSHTSQYLCASSGGRLMWNTEAFFGQGTRLTVV.

The rearrangement links TRBV5-1 to TRBJ2-2, with D hard to call. Germline V gives CDR1 SGHRS, CDR2 YFSETQ. There are 14 residues in the CDR3. V lost 5 bases and J 6 bases, leaving 14 bases between the germline ends. DNA for the CDR3: TGCGCCAGCAGTGAGGCCCCCACGGCCGGGGAGCTGTTTTTT. It is translated as CASSEAPTAGELFF.

The genes are TRBV4-1 and TRBJ2-7; tentative D call: TRBD2 (6 bases). Germline CDR1 is MGHRA and CDR2 is YSYEKL. This CDR3 comprises 20 residues. V shed 4 bases and J shed 4 bases, with 32 bases lying between them. The CDR3 region is CASSRYVAVILKEDSYEQYF. The CDR3 DNA is TGCGCCAGCAGCCGCTACGTAGCGGTAATACTAAAGGAAGATAGTTACGAGCAGTACTTC.

V gene TRBV11-3 combines with J gene TRBJ2-3; 13 nucleotides align to TRBD2. The CDR3 runs 17 residues. Germline CDR1 SGHNT, CDR2 YENEEA. With V trimmed by 4 bases and J by 7 bases, 11 bases remained unmatched. The CDR3 DNA reads as TGTGCCAGCAGCTCAGGGACTAGCGGGACCTCCTTTTATACGCAGTATTTT. Translating it yields CASSSGTSGTSFYTQYF.

This clone appeared once. This chain links TRBV2 with TRBJ2-1; 11 bases agree with TRBD2. Germline V CDR1 and CDR2: SNHLY, FYNNEI. The CDR3 extends over 16 amino acids. V was pared by 6 bases and J by 2 bases, with 6 bases of the junction left unmatched. This chain's CDR3 is CASRYLSGRAYNEQFF. CDR3 DNA sequence: TGTGCCAGCAGATACCTTAGCGGGAGGGCCTACAATGAGCAGTTCTTC.

This clone was detected only once. V and J are TRBV5-1 and TRBJ2-7; a possible D gene is TRBD1 (5 bases). Germline V CDR1 and CDR2: SGHRS, YFSETQ. This CDR3 comprises 15 residues. V was trimmed by 0 bases and J by 2 bases, leaving 12 bases between them. The CDR3 spells CASSLVLTGAYEQYF. CDR3 nucleotide sequence: TGCGCCAGCAGCTTGGTTCTAACAGGCGCCTACGAGCAGTACTTC.

This clone has a handful of counts. This chain links TRBV6-5 with TRBJ1-1; D possibly corresponds to TRBD1 (5 bases). Germline V gene sequence: CDR1 MNHEY, CDR2 SVGAGI. The V end lost 6 bases, the J end lost 5 bases, and 10 bases lay between the germline ends. The CDR3 is 12 residues long. CDR3 in DNA: TGTGCCAGCAGGGGGCCTATAACTGAAGCTTTCTTT. Protein: CASRGPITEAFF.

In this sample, this clone turned up once. Additional DNA sequences in this sample encode the identical CDR3. The chain carries TRBV4-1 and TRBJ2-1; 11 bases align to TRBD2. J gave up 0 bases and V 1 base, and 2 bases lay outside the gene matches. Per germline, CDR1 MGHRA and CDR2 YSYEKL. The CDR3 sequence is 17 residues long. The CDR3 bases are TGCGCCAGCAGCCAAGGACTAGCGGGGTCCTCCTACAATGAGCAGTTCTTC. It encodes CASSQGLAGSSYNEQFF.

This rearrangement joins TRBV25-1 to TRBJ2-7, with a possible D match to TRBD2 (5 bases). The germline V gene has CDR1 MGHDK and CDR2 SYGVNS. This CDR3 is 13 amino acids long. V was clipped by 4 bases and J by 7 bases, with 14 bases between them. CDR3 residues: CASSANPGWEQYF. In DNA form, the CDR3 reads TGTGCCAGCAGTGCCAACCCGGGGTGGGAGCAGTACTTC.

V and J are TRBV19 and TRBJ1-1; D gene uncertain. V lost 3 bases, J lost 2 bases, and 10 bases lay in between. This CDR3 has 14 residues. In germline, CDR1 is LNHDA, CDR2 SQIVND (reference sequence). CDR3 nucleotide sequence: TGTGCCAGTAGTATTTCTCTGACAAACACTGAAGCTTTCTTT. Translation: CASSISLTNTEAFF.